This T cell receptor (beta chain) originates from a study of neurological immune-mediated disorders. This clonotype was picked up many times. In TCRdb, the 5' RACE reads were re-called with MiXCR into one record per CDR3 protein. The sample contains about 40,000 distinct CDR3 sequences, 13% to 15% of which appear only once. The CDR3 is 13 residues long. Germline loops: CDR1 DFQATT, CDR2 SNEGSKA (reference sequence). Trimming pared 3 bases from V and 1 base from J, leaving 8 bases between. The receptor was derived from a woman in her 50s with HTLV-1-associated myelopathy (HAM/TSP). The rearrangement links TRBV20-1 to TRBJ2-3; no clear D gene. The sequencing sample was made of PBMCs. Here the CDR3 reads CSASQLGTDTQYF. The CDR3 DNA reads TGCAGTGCTAGCCAGTTAGGCACAGATACGCAGTATTTT.